The clone carrying this TCR beta chain appeared once. Its antigen is not known. These data are taken from a study of CD4 T cells in relation to SARS-CoV-2 and coronaviruses. Notes on the study in general: About 65% of donors had memory CD4+ clonotypes crossrecognizing SARS-CoV-2 and common cold coronavirus spike.

Profiled with immunoSEQ multiplex PCR; TCRdb holds only in-frame clones, not every one. Here the sample spans tens of thousands of clones, about 94% being singletons. Unexposed donor CD4+ T cells date from about 2011-2018, before the COVID-19 pandemic. Germline assignment: CDR1 ENHRY and CDR2 SYGVKD. Trimming cost V 2 bases and J 4 bases, with 14 bases left between them. The CDR3 runs to 15 residues. The TCR comes from a human donor in good health. The chain is built from TRBV10-3 and TRBJ1-1; the D is unclear. The sequenced sample was naive CD4+ T cells from PBMCs. Subset here: naive CD4+ T cells isolated by negative enrichment. The DNA of the CDR3 is TGTGCCATCAGTGAGGTATCCCACCCCGGCACTGAAGCTTTCTTT. It yields the protein CAISEVSHPGTEAFF.